This T cell receptor (beta chain) was captured by sequencing in a study of cytomegalovirus exposure and HLA in healthy donors. Study results and limitations: High specificity and sensitivity for cytomegalovirus status were reported for the classifier. Rarity characterized most TCR sequences, yet some public TCRs appeared in many donors.

The CDR3 loop spans 14 amino acids. CDR1 SGDLS and CDR2 YYNGEE come from the germline V gene. The V gene lost 3 bases and the J gene lost 5 bases, with 14 bases spanning the gap. Data came from immunoSEQ multiplex PCR; TCRdb stores just in-frame clones and leaves some out. Of approximately 120,000 clones listed, 94% are singletons. About this clone: Antigen specificity is unknown.

The sample consisted of PBMCs. This rearrangement joins TRBV9 to TRBJ1-1; D is possibly TRBD1 (6 bases). The source of this sequence is a woman in her late teens or twenties in good health and CMV-seronegative. The CDR3 nucleotides read TGTGCCAGCAGCGCGGGACACCTCAGGACTGAAGCTTTCTTT. Protein product: CASSAGHLRTEAFF.